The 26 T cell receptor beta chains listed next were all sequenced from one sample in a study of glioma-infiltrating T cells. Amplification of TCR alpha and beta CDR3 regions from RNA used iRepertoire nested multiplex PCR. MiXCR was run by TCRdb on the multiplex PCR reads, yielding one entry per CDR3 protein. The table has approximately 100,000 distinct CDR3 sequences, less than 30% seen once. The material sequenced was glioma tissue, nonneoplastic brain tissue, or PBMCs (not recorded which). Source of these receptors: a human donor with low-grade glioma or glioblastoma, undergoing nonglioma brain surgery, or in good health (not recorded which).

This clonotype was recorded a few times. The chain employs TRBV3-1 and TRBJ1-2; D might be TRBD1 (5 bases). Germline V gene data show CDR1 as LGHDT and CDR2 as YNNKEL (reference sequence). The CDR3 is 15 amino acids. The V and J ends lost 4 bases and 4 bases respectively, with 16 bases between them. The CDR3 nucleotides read TGTGCCAGCAGCCCCACGGGGGACCAACCCTATGGCTACACCTTC. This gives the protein CASSPTGDQPYGYTF.

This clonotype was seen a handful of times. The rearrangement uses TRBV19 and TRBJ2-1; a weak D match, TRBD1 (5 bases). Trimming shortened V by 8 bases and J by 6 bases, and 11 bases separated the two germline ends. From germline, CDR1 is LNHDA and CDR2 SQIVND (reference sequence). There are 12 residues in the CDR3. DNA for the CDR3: TGTGCCAGTGATAGGGGAACCAATGAGCAGTTCTTC. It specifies CASDRGTNEQFF.

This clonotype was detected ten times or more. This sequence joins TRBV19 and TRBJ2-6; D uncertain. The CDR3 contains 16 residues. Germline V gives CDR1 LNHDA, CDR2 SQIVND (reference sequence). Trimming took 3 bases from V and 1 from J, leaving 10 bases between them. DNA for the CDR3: TGTGCCAGTAGTATCCCAACGGTGTCTGGGGCCAACGTCCTGACTTTC. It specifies CASSIPTVSGANVLTF.

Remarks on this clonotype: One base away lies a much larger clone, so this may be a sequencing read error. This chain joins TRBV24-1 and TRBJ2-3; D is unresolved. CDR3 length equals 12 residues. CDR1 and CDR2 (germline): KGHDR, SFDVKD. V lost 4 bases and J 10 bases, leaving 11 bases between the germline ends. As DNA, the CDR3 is TGTGCCACCAGTGAATCTGTCGATGCGCAGTATTTT. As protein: CATSESVDAQYF.

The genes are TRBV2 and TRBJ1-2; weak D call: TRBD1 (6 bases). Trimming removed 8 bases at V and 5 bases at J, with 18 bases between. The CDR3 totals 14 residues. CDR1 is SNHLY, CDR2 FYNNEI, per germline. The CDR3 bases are TGTGCCAGCGGTCCCTCGGCCCAGGGGTATGGCTACACCTTC. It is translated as CASGPSAQGYGYTF.

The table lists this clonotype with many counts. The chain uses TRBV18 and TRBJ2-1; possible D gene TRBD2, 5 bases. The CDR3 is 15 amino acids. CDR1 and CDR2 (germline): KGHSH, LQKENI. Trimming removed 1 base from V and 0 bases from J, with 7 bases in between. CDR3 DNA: TGTGCCAGCTCACCACTTGGGAGCTCCTACAATGAGCAGTTCTTC. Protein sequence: CASSPLGSSYNEQFF. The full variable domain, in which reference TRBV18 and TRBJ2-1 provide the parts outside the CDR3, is NAGVMQNPRHLVRRRGQEARLRCSPMKGHSHVYWYRQLPEEGLKFMVYLQKENIIDESGMPKERFSAEFPKEGPSILRIQQVVRGDSAAYFCASSPLGSSYNEQFFGPGTRLTVL.

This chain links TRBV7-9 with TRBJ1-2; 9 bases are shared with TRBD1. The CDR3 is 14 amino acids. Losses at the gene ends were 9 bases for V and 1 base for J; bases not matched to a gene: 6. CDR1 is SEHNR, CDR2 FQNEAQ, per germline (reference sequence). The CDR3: CARGGTGNNYGYTF. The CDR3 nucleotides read TGTGCCAGAGGAGGGACAGGGAATAACTATGGCTACACCTTC.

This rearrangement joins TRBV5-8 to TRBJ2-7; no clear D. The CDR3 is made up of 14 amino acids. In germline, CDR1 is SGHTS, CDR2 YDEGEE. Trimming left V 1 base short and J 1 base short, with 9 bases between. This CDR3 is CASSLRRQSYEQYF. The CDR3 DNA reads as TGTGCCAGCAGCTTGAGAAGACAATCCTACGAGCAGTACTTC. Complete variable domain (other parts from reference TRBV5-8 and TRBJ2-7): EAGVTQSPTHLIKTRGQQATLRCSPISGHTSVYWYQQALGLGLQFLLWYDEGEERNRGNFPPRFSGRQFPNYSSELNVNALELEDSALYLCASSLRRQSYEQYFGPGTRLTVT.

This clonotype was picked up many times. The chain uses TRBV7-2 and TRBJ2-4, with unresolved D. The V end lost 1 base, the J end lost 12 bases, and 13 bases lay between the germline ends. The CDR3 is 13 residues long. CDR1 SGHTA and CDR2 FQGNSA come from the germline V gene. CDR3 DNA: TGTGCCAGCAGCTTAGGACCGTTTGGGGATCAGTACTTC. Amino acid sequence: CASSLGPFGDQYF.

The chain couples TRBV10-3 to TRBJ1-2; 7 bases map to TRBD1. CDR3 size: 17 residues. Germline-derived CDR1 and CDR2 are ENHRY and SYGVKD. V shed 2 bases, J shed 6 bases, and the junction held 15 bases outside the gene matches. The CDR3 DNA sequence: TGTGCCATCAGTGAGACCCTCGACAGGGTCCAAGGGGATGGCTACACCTTC. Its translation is CAISETLDRVQGDGYTF.

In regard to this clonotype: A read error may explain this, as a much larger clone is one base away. CDR3 loop: CASRPILRDINTEAFF. CDR3 DNA: TGCGCCAGCAGGCCCATCCTGAGGGATATAAACACTGAAGCTTTCTTT. The gene calls are TRBV4-1 and TRBJ1-1, with no clear D. V shed 6 bases and J shed 2 bases, with 19 bases lying between them. The V gene's germline CDR1 is MGHRA and CDR2 YSYEKL. This CDR3 comprises 16 residues.

As DNA, the CDR3 is TGTGCCATCGCCGAGGGGACAGGGGAAGCTTTCTTT. Translated: CAIAEGTGEAFF. The chain uses TRBV10-3 and TRBJ1-1; 9 nucleotides line up with TRBD1. The CDR3 sequence is 12 residues long. The trim removed 8 bases at V and 8 bases at J, leaving 6 bases unmatched. Germline V gives CDR1 ENHRY, CDR2 SYGVKD.

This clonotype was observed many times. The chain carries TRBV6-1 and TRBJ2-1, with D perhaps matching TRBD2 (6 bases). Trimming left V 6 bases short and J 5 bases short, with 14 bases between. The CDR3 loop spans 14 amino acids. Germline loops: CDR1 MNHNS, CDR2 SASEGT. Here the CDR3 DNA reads TGTGCCAGCAGCCCGGGACTGAACCACAATGAGCAGTTCTTC. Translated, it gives CASSPGLNHNEQFF.

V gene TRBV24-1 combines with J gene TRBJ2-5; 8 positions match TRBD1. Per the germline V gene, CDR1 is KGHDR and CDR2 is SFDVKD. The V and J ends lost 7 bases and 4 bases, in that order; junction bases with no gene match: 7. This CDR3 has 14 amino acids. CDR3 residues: CATRDREVVETQYF. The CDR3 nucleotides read TGTGCCACCAGGGACAGGGAAGTTGTAGAGACCCAGTACTTC.

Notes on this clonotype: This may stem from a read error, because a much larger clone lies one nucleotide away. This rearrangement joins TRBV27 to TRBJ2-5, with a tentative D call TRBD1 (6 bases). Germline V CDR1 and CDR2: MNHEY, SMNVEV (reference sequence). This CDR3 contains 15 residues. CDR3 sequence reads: CASSSRRGGQETKYF. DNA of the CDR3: TGTGCCAGCTCTTCCCGCAGGGGTGGCCAAGAGACCAAGTACTTC.

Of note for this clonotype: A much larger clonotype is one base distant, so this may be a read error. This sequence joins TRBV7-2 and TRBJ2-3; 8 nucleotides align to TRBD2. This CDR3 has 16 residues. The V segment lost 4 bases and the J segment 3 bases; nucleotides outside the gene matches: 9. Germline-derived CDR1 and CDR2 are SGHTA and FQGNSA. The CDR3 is CASSSRRGGPTDTQYF. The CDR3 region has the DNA TGTGCCAGCAGCTCCCGCCGGGGGGGCCCAACAGATACGCAGTATTTT.

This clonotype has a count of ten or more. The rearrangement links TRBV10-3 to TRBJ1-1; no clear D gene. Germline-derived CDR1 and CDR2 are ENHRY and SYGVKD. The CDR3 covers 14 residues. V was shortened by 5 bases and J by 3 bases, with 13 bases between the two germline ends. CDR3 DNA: TGTGCCATCAGTAAGGAGCACAAGGACACTGAAGCTTTCTTT. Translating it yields CAISKEHKDTEAFF.

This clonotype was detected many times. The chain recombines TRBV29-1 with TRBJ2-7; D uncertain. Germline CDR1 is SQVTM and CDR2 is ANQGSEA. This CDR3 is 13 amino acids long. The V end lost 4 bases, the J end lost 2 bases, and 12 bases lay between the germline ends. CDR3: CSVADTTAYEQYF. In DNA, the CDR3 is TGCAGCGTTGCTGACACTACCGCCTACGAGCAGTACTTC.

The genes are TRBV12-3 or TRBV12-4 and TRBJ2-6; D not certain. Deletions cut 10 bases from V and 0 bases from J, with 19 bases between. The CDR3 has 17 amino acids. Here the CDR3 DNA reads TGTGCCATCAGCGAGTCGAGGCTCCTCTCTGGGGCCAACGTCCTGACTTTC. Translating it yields CAISESRLLSGANVLTF.

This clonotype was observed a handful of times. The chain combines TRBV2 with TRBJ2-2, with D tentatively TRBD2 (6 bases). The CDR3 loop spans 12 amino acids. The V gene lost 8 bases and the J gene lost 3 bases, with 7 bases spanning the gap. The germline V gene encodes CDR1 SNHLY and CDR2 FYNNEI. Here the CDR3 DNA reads TGTGCCAGCTCTAGCGACACCGGGGAGCTGTTTTTT. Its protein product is CASSSDTGELFF.

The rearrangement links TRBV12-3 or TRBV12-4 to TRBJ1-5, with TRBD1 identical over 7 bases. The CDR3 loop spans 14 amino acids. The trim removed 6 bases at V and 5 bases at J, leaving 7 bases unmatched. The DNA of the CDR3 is TGTGCCAGCAGGCTCAGGGGGATTGATCAGCCCCAGCATTTT. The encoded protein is CASRLRGIDQPQHF.

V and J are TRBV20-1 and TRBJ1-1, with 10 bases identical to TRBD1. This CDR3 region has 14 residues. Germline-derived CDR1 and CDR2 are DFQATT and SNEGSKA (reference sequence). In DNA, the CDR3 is TGCAGAGGGACAGGGGTATCGGCGGACACTGAAGCTTTCTTT. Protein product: CRGTGVSADTEAFF.

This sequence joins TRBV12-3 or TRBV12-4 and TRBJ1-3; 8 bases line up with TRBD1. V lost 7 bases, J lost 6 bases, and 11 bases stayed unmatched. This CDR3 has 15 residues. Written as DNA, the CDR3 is TGTGCCAGCACCGGAATGACAGGGGTAGAAAACACCATATATTTT. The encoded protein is CASTGMTGVENTIYF.

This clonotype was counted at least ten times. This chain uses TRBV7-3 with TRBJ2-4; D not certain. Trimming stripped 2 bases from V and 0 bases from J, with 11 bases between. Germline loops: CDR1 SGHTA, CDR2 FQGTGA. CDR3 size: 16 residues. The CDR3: CASSLVSALAKNIQYF. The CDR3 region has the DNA TGTGCCAGCAGCTTAGTCTCAGCTCTAGCCAAAAACATTCAGTACTTC.

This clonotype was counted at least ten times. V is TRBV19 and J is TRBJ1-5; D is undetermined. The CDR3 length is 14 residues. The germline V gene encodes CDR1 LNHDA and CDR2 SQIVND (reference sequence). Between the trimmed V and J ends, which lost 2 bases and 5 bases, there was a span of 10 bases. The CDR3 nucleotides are TGTGCCAGTAGTATAAGCAGGCGTGATCAGCCCCAGCATTTT. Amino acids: CASSISRRDQPQHF.

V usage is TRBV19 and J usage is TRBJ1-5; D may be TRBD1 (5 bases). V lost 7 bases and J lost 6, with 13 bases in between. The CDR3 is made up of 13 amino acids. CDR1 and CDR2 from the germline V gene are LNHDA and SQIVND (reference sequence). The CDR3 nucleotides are TGTGCCAGTAATCTTAGGGGTGGTCAGCCCCAGCATTTT. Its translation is CASNLRGGQPQHF.